The T cell receptor (beta chain) under discussion was sequenced for a study of blood T cell repertoires in COVID-19. About the study: Samples representing acute and convalescent COVID-19 were sourced from the United States, Italy and Spain. T cells, B-cell-depleted T cells, or PBMCs provided the cDNA or gDNA that served as material.

This clone was seen a single time. Recruited during active infection, patients (from Seattle) were subsequently followed longitudinally. The repertoire was sequenced with immunoSEQ multiplex PCR; TCRdb's copy has only in-frame clones and lacks some. This sample has about 370,000 clones, with approximately 88% found just once. Sequenced: peripheral blood. The receptor's source is a woman younger than 45 with COVID-19, enrolled during active disease.

In nucleotides, the CDR3 is TGCGCCAGCAGCGCCACAGGGGCCTCTCAAGAGACCCAGTACTTC. This sequence encodes CASSATGASQETQYF. This chain connects TRBV5-1 to TRBJ2-5; 7 bases line up with TRBD1. V lost 4 bases and J lost 2; bases outside the gene matches: 8. CDR3 length: 15 residues. The germline CDR1 and CDR2 sequences are SGHRS and YFSETQ.